A selection of T cell receptor beta chains follows, all from one sample in a study of CD8 T cells in ankylosing spondylitis. TCRdb recomputed calls from the 5' RACE reads with MiXCR, one row per CDR3 protein. Altogether 200,000 to 250,000 distinct CDR3 sequences are present, roughly 8% being singletons, with the ten largest covering around 5.1%. The specimen sequenced was blood, either unsorted or a sorted T cell fraction (not recorded which). These receptor sequences come from a female donor with ankylosing spondylitis or in good health (not recorded which). CDR3s include the opening cysteine and the closing phenylalanine or tryptophan. Fields, in order: CDR3 protein, CDR3 DNA, V gene, J gene, clone size, D gene. The D gene is left open where the match is weak. For some rows the clone size is stated as once, few or many, or as a class when expanded; others skip it.

CASSVASRSDGYTF	TGTGCCAGCAGCGTAGCTTCGAGGTCGGATGGCTACACCTTC	TRBV9	TRBJ1-2	many	.
CASSEGLAGRNEQFF	TGTGCCAGCAGCGAGGGGCTTGCGGGAAGGAATGAGCAGTTCTTC	TRBV7-2	TRBJ2-1	.	.
CATSRDRGDRGNEKLFF	TGTGCCACCAGCAGAGATCGGGGAGACAGGGGTAATGAAAAACTGTTTTTT	TRBV15	TRBJ1-4	many	TRBD1
CASSYGPNNQPQHF	TGTGCCAGCAGTTATGGACCGAACAATCAGCCCCAGCATTTT	TRBV6-5	TRBJ1-5	many	.
CARGGLAGGGEQFF	TGTGCCAGAGGGGGATTAGCGGGAGGGGGTGAGCAGTTCTTC	TRBV2	TRBJ2-1	.	TRBD2
CAVLGGSYNEQFF	TGTGCCGTCCTGGGGGGCTCCTACAATGAGCAGTTCTTC	TRBV28	TRBJ2-1	many	.
CASSGTLGSADNEQFF	TGTGCCAGCAGTGGCACCCTCGGGAGTGCAGACAATGAGCAGTTCTTC	TRBV27	TRBJ2-1	.	.
CASSLGRDFYGYTF	TGCGCCAGCAGCTTGGGGCGGGACTTCTATGGCTACACCTTC	TRBV5-1	TRBJ1-2	many	.
CASTEYEQYF	TGTGCCAGCACGGAATACGAGCAGTACTTC	TRBV2	TRBJ2-7	.	.
CASSGMYEQYF	TGTGCCAGCAGTGGGATGTACGAGCAGTACTTC	TRBV6-1	TRBJ2-7	many	.
CASSLSAGSQNTGELFF	TGCGCCAGCAGCTTGTCAGCTGGGAGCCAAAACACCGGGGAGCTGTTTTTT	TRBV5-1	TRBJ2-2	few	.
CSAVPGIPNQPQHF	TGCAGTGCTGTGCCCGGGATCCCGAATCAGCCCCAGCATTTT	TRBV20-1	TRBJ1-5	many	.
CASSGSTTLGEKLFF	TGTGCCAGTAGTGGCTCGACAACCCTAGGGGAAAAACTGTTTTTT	TRBV19	TRBJ1-4	.	.
CSARATGTPTYEQYF	TGCAGTGCTAGAGCGACCGGGACACCGACCTACGAGCAGTACTTC	TRBV20-1	TRBJ2-7	many	.
CSVDTGRDYGYTF	TGCAGCGTTGACACCGGTCGTGACTATGGCTACACCTTC	TRBV29-1	TRBJ1-2	many	.
CASSLDLSDEQFF	TGTGCCAGCAGCTTAGACCTATCGGATGAGCAGTTCTTC	TRBV9	TRBJ2-1	many	.
CASSPRRRDEQFF	TGTGCCAGCAGCCCCCGTAGAAGGGATGAGCAGTTCTTC	TRBV11-3	TRBJ2-1	many	.
CASSWGGETQYF	TGTGCCAGCAGCTGGGGGGGGGAGACCCAGTACTTC	TRBV5-6	TRBJ2-5	many	TRBD2
CASSSTSGSGGELFF	TGCGCCAGCAGCTCGACTAGCGGGTCCGGCGGGGAGCTGTTTTTT	TRBV5-1	TRBJ2-2	many	TRBD2
CASSPLGTGGVKGEQFF	TGTGCCAGCAGCCCACTAGGGACAGGGGGCGTGAAGGGTGAGCAGTTCTTC	TRBV11-2	TRBJ2-1	.	TRBD1
CASSLTGTVRTDTQYF	TGCGCCAGCAGCTTGACAGGGACCGTGCGGACAGATACGCAGTATTTT	TRBV5-1	TRBJ2-3	many	.
CASSPSRPGGYTF	TGTGCCAGCAGTCCGTCCCGACCTGGTGGCTACACCTTC	TRBV12-3/TRBV12-4	TRBJ1-2	many	.
CAWSLAADTQYF	TGTGCCTGGAGTCTAGCGGCAGATACGCAGTATTTT	TRBV30	TRBJ2-3	.	TRBD2
CSVEAGRGQLRYGYTF	TGCAGCGTTGAAGCGGGCAGGGGACAGTTACGCTATGGCTACACCTTC	TRBV29-1	TRBJ1-2	many	TRBD1
CASSQSSGGGNEQFF	TGTGCCAGCTCACAGTCGTCGGGAGGTGGGAATGAGCAGTTCTTC	TRBV18	TRBJ2-1	.	TRBD2
CASSERTSGRFEQYF	TGTGCCAGCAGCGAAAGGACTAGCGGGAGGTTCGAGCAGTACTTC	TRBV9	TRBJ2-7	many	TRBD2